This T cell receptor (beta chain) originates from a study of cytomegalovirus exposure and HLA in healthy donors (dated by TCRdb to between 2016 and 2019). In terms of the full investigation: In an earlier analysis of 587 of the donors, under 300 Gb of sequence data and roughly 100 million unique TCR beta sequences from 150 million to 200 million T cells were reported. Roughly 310 gigabases of sequencing data and around 87 million unique TCR sequences were included in an early release covering over 600 HLA-typed donors. Of the roughly 400 genotyped donors, 65% to 90% fell in the genetic ancestry cluster associated with self-reported Caucasian donors. The study aimed to test whether cataloging public T cell receptors could reveal signatures of past pathogen exposure. The study used immunosequencing to profile the T cell repertoires of about 670 subjects and linked those repertoires to cytomegalovirus serostatus. Besides the first cohort of approximately 670 subjects, a separate validation cohort made up of 90 to 150 different subjects was used. The study combined high-throughput TCR immunosequencing, statistical association of individual TCRs with disease status, and machine learning to predict cytomegalovirus infection status. A later analysis re-examined previously published TCR beta repertoires from 500 to 700 donors and added high-resolution HLA genotyping to investigate patterns of TCR occurrence. The later analysis used no new phenotypic data to find candidate immune exposures, relying instead on TCR beta sequences and their occurrence across donors. An earlier analysis of 587 of the donors applied high-throughput TCR beta sequencing to assess whether each TCR beta V gene segment acted as functional or pseudogenic. Donor age, sex, ethnicity and CMV serostatus were compiled together with the repertoire data. Genome-wide SNP genotypes for about 55% of the 666 donors were used in a later genetic analysis, which treated that subset as a discovery cohort. Every discovery cohort repertoire had been produced on one sequencing platform. Class I and class II HLA loci were covered by the typing at four-digit resolution. Typing coverage varied by locus: roughly 629-640 donors for A, B, C, DRB1 and DQB1; roughly 510 for DQA1; approximately 570 for DPA1; about 450 for DPB1. A handful of DR-DQ haplotypes were treated as single units for association and clustering because of strong linkage in the cohort. Across approximately 420 genotyped donors of the cohort, an average of roughly 200,000 unique TCR beta nucleotide sequences per donor were sequenced, and 15% to 20% of those sequences were non-productive.

Broad study findings and their caveats: V-gene and J-gene trimming of TCR beta chains was associated with a missense DCLRE1C variant in a later genetic analysis, and the association was replicated in an independent cohort. A later analysis found that HLA-associated TCR beta chains were more clonally expanded and had lower generation probabilities than equally common non-associated chains. Broadly in line with IMGT annotations, most TCR beta V segments showed up in productive rearrangements about 87% or about 30% of the time in an earlier analysis of around 600 of the donors. Assigning TCR associations to individual alleles was difficult when HLA alleles, especially DR and DQ, strongly co-occurred. According to a later genetic analysis, donors in an Asian-associated ancestry cluster had fewer N-insertions in productive TCRs than the approximately 630-donor mean. Presence/absence analyses assumed roughly uniform sequencing depth across donors, an assumption that may not hold. In vitro tests confirmed that a few of the cytomegalovirus-associated TCR beta chains recognize cytomegalovirus antigens. Several of the top co-occurrence clusters appeared to be linked to parvovirus B19, influenza, CMV and Epstein-Barr virus, according to a later analysis. Because the 87-base-pair reads could not distinguish some IMGT-functional V segments, including TRBV6-2 and TRBV6-3, those segments were excluded. A cluster of highly shared sequence variants was judged likely to be a technical artifact of the sequencing pipeline. Correlated functional status among segregating V segments might reflect linkage disequilibrium, but an unknown experimental factor could not be ruled out. The only immune exposure information available for the cohort was CMV serostatus. A further reported finding was that TCR beta sequences accurately predicted the HLA-A and HLA-B alleles for most subjects in the first cohort. According to a later analysis, most CMV-associated TCR beta chains appeared to be HLA-restricted, and the HLA associations seemed to be driven largely by CMV exposure. Because HLA typing was unavailable for some donors at each locus, only the typed subset was used in association tests. The cohort was sequenced for TCR beta chains only, and without alpha or paired-chain data the features that could be detected were limited. Cytomegalovirus status was reported to be diagnosed by the classifier with high specificity and sensitivity in both the original and validation cohorts. In the study, roughly 160 TCR beta chains were listed as associated with cytomegalovirus. Because counts were too low, about 15 rarely observed V segments, including chromosome 9 orphons, were left out of the earlier analysis of 587 of the donors. At a false discovery rate of 0.05, a later analysis linked about 16,000 TCR beta sequences to specific HLA alleles. In a later analysis, TCR association rates were found to vary across HLA loci, with the most associated TCRs seen for DRB1 alleles and the fewest for HLA-C alleles. Across donors, most TCR sequences were observed very rarely, whereas some public TCRs were present in many individuals. According to the authors, the approach could potentially be generalized to other disease states and immunological phenotypes.

A word on this clone: Which antigen it targets is not known. Base quality data are lacking; no much larger clone is found one base away.

The cohort was made up of 500 to 800 healthy bone marrow donors. Cohort members were all nominally healthy when sampled, although unrecorded immune exposures were likely present. The donor was CMV seronegative and was included in the group of a few hundred seronegative cohort members. Each donor provided a peripheral blood sample, and peripheral blood mononuclear cells were used for TCR beta sequencing. Genomic DNA extraction from the blood cell samples was performed with the Qiagen DNeasy Blood Extraction Kit. Counted from cysteine to phenylalanine, this CDR3 has 11 amino acids. Only the CDR3 region is kept as DNA, spanning 33 bases read in frame from base 1. The germline V gene yields MGHDK for CDR1 and SYGVNS for CDR2. Trimming takes 6 bases off V and 5 bases off J; junction bases not matched to a gene: 0. Libraries came from the immunoSEQ multiplex PCR assay. The multiplex PCR relied on a mix of 60 forward primers for TCR Vbeta segments and 13 reverse primers for TCR Jbeta segments. A multiplex PCR assay on genomic DNA amplified the CDR3 region of rearranged TCR beta genes. The amplified TCR beta libraries were sequenced on the Illumina HiSeq System as 87-base-pair reads. The study's processing was this. A later analysis tallied around 82 million unique TCR beta chains across the 666 repertoires, and about 12 million of those chains were shared by two or more donors. A nearest-neighbor algorithm error-corrected the raw reads and collapsed the reads into unique sequences, merging closely related sequences to remove PCR and sequencing errors. V, D and J gene segments were assigned by aligning CDR3 sequences to IMGT reference sequences. For a sequence to be retained, at least a six-nucleotide match to both a V gene segment and a J gene segment was required. Rearrangements were called productive when the CDR3 lacked stop codons and stayed in frame with V and J; all others were non-productive. CDR3 was defined by IMGT convention, running from the second conserved V-encoded cysteine to the conserved J-encoded phenylalanine. The earlier analysis of about 590 of the donors excluded sequences that lacked an unambiguous match to a single V gene segment. An earlier analysis of a few hundred of the donors called V segments functional above 56.7% productive rearrangements and segregating when the between-donor standard deviation exceeded 5%. To diagnose cytomegalovirus status from the catalog of TCR beta chain sequences, a statistical classification framework was built. A later analysis assigned V and J genes by comparing TCR nucleotide sequences with IMGT/GENE-DB human TR gene sequences. In a later analysis, CDR3 sequences and most-parsimonious VDJ recombination scenarios were assigned using the TCRdist pipeline. A later analysis defined each TCR beta chain by its CDR3 amino acid sequence plus V-gene family, and excluded reads lacking a unique V-gene family. A later analysis removed 592 highly shared, low-generation-probability nucleotide sequences to deal with suspected cross-contamination and a sequencing artifact. For each public chain, a later analysis derived a clonal expansion index from normalized ranks of inferred template counts within each repertoire. In a later analysis, generation probabilities were computed with a VDJ recombination model fitted to out-of-frame rearrangements, and the resulting probabilities were checked against IGoR. In a later analysis, hypergeometric tests were used to score TCR-TCR, TCR-HLA and TCR-CMV co-occurrence, with a repertoire-size bias correction applied to TCR pairs. False discovery rates were estimated in a later analysis by permuting HLA or CMV assignments 20 times. A later analysis grouped co-occurring TCRs with DBSCAN, adding TCRdist sequence similarity when clustering within HLA-allele-positive subsets. Repertoires with fewer than 30,000 or more than 120,000 public chains were left out of co-occurrence clustering, as were five repertoires with anomalous nucleotide sharing. The table was pulled from immuneACCESS by TCRdb, which kept in-frame rearrangements only. Such tables lose some clones; where checked, under half of the loss comes from unresolved V genes, and the rest has no known cause. V and J calls plus clone size are reproduced from that table; the DNA served to infer D and trimming. Across this sample there are about 64,000 clones, with 55% to 70% seen only once. 3% to 3.5% of the sample is taken by the ten largest.

This TCR was sampled from a woman between 50 and 59 years old in good health and CMV-seronegative. The chain links TRBV25-1 with TRBJ2-7, with 8 middle bases fitting TRBD1. What was sequenced was PBMCs. The DNA sequence is as follows: TGTGCCAGCAGGACAGGGGACGAGCAGTACTTC. Its protein reads: CASRTGDEQYF.